Listed here is a single TCR beta chain. Its antigen is undetermined. The PCR made use of 60 Vbeta and 13 Jbeta primers. Using immunoSEQ multiplex PCR, the repertoire was profiled, and TCRdb retains in-frame clones only, with some absent. The profile shows some 150,000 clones, 78% of them singletons. These data originate in a study of cytomegalovirus exposure and HLA in healthy donors. Study findings and constraints: When a later analysis compared HLA-associated TCR beta chains with equally common others, the HLA-associated chains turned out to be more clonally expanded and to have lower generation probabilities. Altogether, about 160 TCR beta chains were recorded as cytomegalovirus-associated. Analysis was carried out at a later point, and it linked a missense DCLRE1C variant to TCR beta V- and J-gene trimming.

Trimming at V came to 0 bases and at J to 10 bases, leaving 3 bases not matched to a gene. CDR1 is SGHNT, CDR2 YENEEA, per germline. The CDR3 loop spans 13 amino acids. Whereas donors were nominally healthy upon sampling, unrecorded immune exposures were probable. Specimen: PBMCs. This TCR derives from a male donor in good health and CMV-seronegative. The rearrangement joins TRBV11-3 to TRBJ2-1; TRBD2 aligns across 7 bases. This CDR3 reads CASSLEAGREQFF. CDR3 DNA sequence: TGTGCCAGCAGCTTAGAAGCGGGAAGAGAGCAGTTCTTC.